This T cell receptor beta chain was sequenced during a study of blood T cell repertoires in COVID-19. Overall study context: T cells, B-cell-depleted T cells, or PBMCs provided the cDNA or gDNA that served as material.

There are 16 residues in the CDR3. Trimming left V 5 bases short and J 3 bases short, with 16 bases between. Germline CDR1 and CDR2: SGHAT and FQNNGV. Per the original data handling: By means of reference gene primer amplification, nucleated cell counts were estimated. The repertoire was sequenced with immunoSEQ multiplex PCR; TCRdb's copy has only in-frame clones and lacks some. V, J and clone size are taken as reported in that table, and D and trimming were inferred from the DNA itself. The sample lists approximately 250,000 clones, approximately 87% seen once, with around 7.8% in the top ten. This chain joins TRBV11-2 and TRBJ1-4, with a tentative D call TRBD1 (6 bases). Sequencing was performed on peripheral blood. The TCR comes from a human donor in a cohort sampled during active COVID-19. CDR3 bases: TGTGCCAGCAGCCCCCGACAGGCTGGGGCTAATGAAAAACTGTTTTTT. This gives the protein CASSPRQAGANEKLFF.